This T cell receptor (beta chain) is from a study of blood T cell repertoires in COVID-19. Study background: Nucleic acid was either cDNA or gDNA, and it came from T cells, B-cell-depleted T cells, or PBMCs.

Germline V lookup: CDR1 SGHVS, CDR2 FNYEAQ. The CDR3 contains 12 residues. V dropped 5 bases and J dropped 5 bases, with 10 bases sitting between them. The method was immunoSEQ multiplex PCR; TCRdb's version includes in-frame clones alone and lacks a portion of them. The data contain around 400,000 clones, around 92% of them singletons. The origin of this receptor is a man aged 35-49 years with acute or convalescent COVID-19. The sequencing sample was made of peripheral blood. The chain uses TRBV7-6 and TRBJ2-7, with TRBD2 as a possible D gene (5 bases). CDR3 DNA: TGTGCCAGCAGCCAGCCCGGGGACGAGCAGTACTTC. Protein: CASSQPGDEQYF.